This T cell receptor beta chain was observed in a study of blood T cell repertoires in COVID-19. Study-wide background: The cDNA or gDNA used as material had been derived from T cells, B-cell-depleted T cells, or PBMCs.

Original processing notes: Reference gene primer amplification yielded estimated nucleated cell counts. Method: immunoSEQ multiplex PCR; TCRdb's copy keeps in-frame clones and lacks some. V and J calls and clone size are copied from that table; D and trimming were computed from the DNA. The sample carries 150,000 to 200,000 clones, around 83% recorded once. Sequencing was carried out using peripheral blood. The sequence was collected from a man aged 65 to 79 who had recovered from COVID-19.

CDR3 nucleotides: TGTGCCAGCTCACCAGTCGCAGGGTACGATTCACCCCTCCACTTT. Its protein product is CASSPVAGYDSPLHF. This sequence joins TRBV18 and TRBJ1-6, with D possibly being TRBD1 (5 bases). This CDR3 contains 15 residues. From germline, CDR1 is KGHSH and CDR2 LQKENI. The V and J ends lost 2 bases and 8 bases respectively, with 13 bases between them.